This T cell receptor (beta chain) was sequenced in a study of PD-1 blockade in classical Hodgkin lymphoma. This clone came up once. Its target is not known. Specified time point: cycle 4 day 1 (C4D1), after five to seven weeks of nivolumab. All the patients suffered relapse after autologous stem cell transplantation, and brentuximab vedotin exposure differed. Under best response, outcomes were complete response, partial response or progressive disease. Assay: immunoSEQ multiplex PCR; the TCRdb copy retains only in-frame clones and omits some. The data show around 45,000 clones, around 78% seen once. General study findings and limits: Complete responders showed a baseline diversity that resembled the diversity of newly diagnosed patients. Reported findings placed baseline TCR diversity lower in newly diagnosed patients (compared with healthy donors). Still unresolved is the cause of the repertoire differences, which may be disease activity or prior therapy.

V lost 6 bases and J 2 bases, leaving 17 bases between the germline ends. Germline V gene data show CDR1 as MNHEY and CDR2 as SVGAGI. The CDR3 sequence is 15 residues long. The sequences come from peripheral blood mononuclear cells (PBMCs), collected before the fourth cycle of nivolumab. The genes are TRBV6-5 and TRBJ2-7; D call uncertain. The source of this sequence is a human donor with classical Hodgkin lymphoma. CDR3 sequence (DNA): TGTGCCAGCAGATCCTCCGGGTCCCCAGCCTACGAGCAGTACTTC. Translating it yields CASRSSGSPAYEQYF.